Listed below are T cell receptor beta chains from one sample, sequenced in a study of cytomegalovirus exposure and HLA in healthy donors. Here immunoSEQ multiplex PCR was the method, and the copy in TCRdb shows in-frame clones only, minus some. Of 100,000 to 150,000 clones listed, 84% are singletons. Sequenced: PBMCs. The receptors come from a woman under 30 in good health and CMV-seropositive. The CDR3 runs from the conserved cysteine through the conserved F or W. The order of the fields is clone size, D gene, J gene, CDR3 length, V gene, CDR3 protein, CDR3 DNA. D genes are given only for firm matches. Clone size appears in some rows only: once, few, many, or a class for an expanded clone.

>-|TRBD1|TRBJ2-3|14|TRBV5-5
CASRRQGAGDTQYF
TGTGCCAGCAGGCGACAGGGGGCGGGAGATACGCAGTATTTT
>once|-|TRBJ2-7|14|TRBV5-5
CASSYQGGTYEQYF
TGTGCCAGCAGCTACCAGGGGGGCACCTACGAGCAGTACTTC
>-|-|TRBJ2-3|15|TRBV7-6
CASSWGPRSTDTQYF
TGTGCCAGCTCCTGGGGGCCAAGAAGCACAGATACGCAGTATTTT
>-|-|TRBJ2-2|14|TRBV18
CASSPSQGAGELFF
TGTGCCAGCTCACCATCACAGGGAGCCGGGGAGCTGTTTTTT
>-|-|TRBJ2-1|18|TRBV7-9
CASSTQYFGRGFRNEQFF
TGTGCCAGCAGCACGCAGTATTTCGGCAGGGGTTTCAGGAATGAGCAGTTCTTC
>-|TRBD1|TRBJ1-4|14|TRBV28
CASSLTGGNEKLFF
TGTGCCAGCAGTTTGACAGGGGGTAATGAAAAACTGTTTTTT
>-|TRBD2|TRBJ2-3|16|TRBV6-5
CASSYVASGTGDTQYF
TGTGCCAGCAGTTACGTGGCTAGCGGGACCGGGGATACGCAGTATTTT
>-|TRBD1|TRBJ2-2|17|TRBV7-3
CASSLRGAGTGSGELFF
TGTGCCAGCAGCTTAAGGGGAGCCGGGACAGGGTCCGGGGAGCTGTTTTTT
>-|-|TRBJ2-1|12|TRBV18
CASSQGQGGEFF
TGTGCCAGCTCACAGGGGCAGGGAGGAGAGTTCTTC
>-|-|TRBJ1-1|13|TRBV7-9
CASSSPVGTEAFF
TGTGCCAGCAGCTCCCCGGTTGGCACTGAAGCTTTCTTT
>-|TRBD1|TRBJ1-2|13|TRBV2
CASSGQGARGYTF
TGTGCCAGCAGTGGACAGGGGGCGCGGGGCTACACCTTC
>few|-|TRBJ1-4|12|TRBV30
CAWNLGREKLFF
TGTGCCTGGAACCTGGGGAGGGAAAAACTGTTTTTT
>-|-|TRBJ2-1|14|TRBV10-1
CASSESQSVHEQFF
TGCGCCAGCAGTGAGTCTCAGTCCGTCCATGAGCAGTTCTTC
>once|-|TRBJ2-1|16|TRBV6-1
CASSEVKGTRQNEQFF
TGTGCCAGCAGTGAAGTGAAGGGGACACGCCAGAATGAGCAGTTCTTC
>-|TRBD2|TRBJ2-1|15|TRBV19
CASSILLAGGHEQFF
TGTGCCAGTAGTATTTTGTTAGCGGGGGGCCATGAGCAGTTCTTC
>-|-|TRBJ2-3|16|TRBV5-6
CASSWDEGDNTDTQYF
TGTGCCAGCAGCTGGGACGAGGGGGACAACACAGATACGCAGTATTTT
>-|-|TRBJ1-4|12|TRBV28
CASGRRDEKLFF
TGTGCCAGCGGTCGGAGGGATGAAAAACTGTTTTTT